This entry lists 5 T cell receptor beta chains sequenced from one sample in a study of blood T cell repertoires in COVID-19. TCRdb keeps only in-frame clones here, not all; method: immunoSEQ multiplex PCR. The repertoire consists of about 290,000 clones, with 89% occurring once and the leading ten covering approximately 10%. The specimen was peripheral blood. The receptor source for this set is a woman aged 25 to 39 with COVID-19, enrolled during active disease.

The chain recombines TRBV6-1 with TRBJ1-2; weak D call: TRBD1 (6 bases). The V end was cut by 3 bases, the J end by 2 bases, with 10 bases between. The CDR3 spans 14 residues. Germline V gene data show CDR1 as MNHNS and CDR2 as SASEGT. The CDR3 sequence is CASSDHRANYGYTF. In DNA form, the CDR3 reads TGTGCCAGCAGTGATCACAGGGCAAACTATGGCTACACCTTC.

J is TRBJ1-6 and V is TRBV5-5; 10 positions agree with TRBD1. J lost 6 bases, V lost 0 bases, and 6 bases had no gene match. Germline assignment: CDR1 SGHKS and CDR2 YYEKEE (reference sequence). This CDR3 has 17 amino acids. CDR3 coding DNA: TGTGCCAGCAGCTTGGGGACAGGGGGGCTAAGTAATTCACCCCTCCACTTT. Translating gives CASSLGTGGLSNSPLHF.

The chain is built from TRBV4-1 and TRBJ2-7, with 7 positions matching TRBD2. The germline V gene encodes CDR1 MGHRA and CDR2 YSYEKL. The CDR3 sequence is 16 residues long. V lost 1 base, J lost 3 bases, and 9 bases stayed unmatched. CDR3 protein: CASSQAPLADHYEQYF. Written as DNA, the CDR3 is TGCGCCAGCAGCCAAGCCCCCCTAGCGGACCACTACGAGCAGTACTTC.

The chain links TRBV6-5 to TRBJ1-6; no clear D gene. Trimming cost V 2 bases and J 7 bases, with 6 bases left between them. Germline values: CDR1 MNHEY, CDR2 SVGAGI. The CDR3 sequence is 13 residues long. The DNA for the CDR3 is TGTGCCAGCAGTTACGCAGGAAATTCACCCCTCCACTTT. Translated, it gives CASSYAGNSPLHF.

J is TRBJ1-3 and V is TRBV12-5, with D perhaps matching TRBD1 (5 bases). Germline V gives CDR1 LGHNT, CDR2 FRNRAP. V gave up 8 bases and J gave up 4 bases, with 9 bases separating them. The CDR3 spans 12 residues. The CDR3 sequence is CASRGGGNTIYF. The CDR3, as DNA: TGTGCTAGTAGGGGAGGGGGAAACACCATATATTTT.